What follows describes a single T cell receptor beta chain. The antigen remains unidentified. The sample originates from a study of CD8 T cells in ankylosing spondylitis. Each TCR beta library was made by quantitative 5'-RACE that incorporated molecular barcodes. TCRdb fed the 5' RACE reads into MiXCR, producing one record per CDR3 protein. The data contain 30,000 to 45,000 distinct CDR3 sequences, around 15% of them singletons. Between the trimmed V and J ends, which lost 8 bases and 1 base, there was a span of 15 bases. This CDR3 spans 15 amino acids. CDR1 LGHNA and CDR2 YNFKEQ come from the germline V gene. Broader study findings: Certain motif variants had earlier been reported in reactive arthritis synovial fluid and blood.

Material for sequencing was synovial fluid, either unsorted or a sorted T cell fraction (not recorded which). The source is a male donor with ankylosing spondylitis. V gene TRBV4-2 combines with J gene TRBJ2-1; perhaps TRBD2 as D (6 bases). The CDR3 region is CASASGLESYNEQFF. Here the CDR3 DNA reads TGTGCCAGCGCCTCGGGACTTGAGTCCTACAATGAGCAGTTCTTC.